The 29 T cell receptor beta chains presented below share a single source sample, sequenced in a study of T cell repertoires in cytomegalovirus infection. Their antigen targets remain unknown. TCRdb reprocessed the reads via MiXCR and lists one record per CDR3 protein. The table shows a few hundred thousand distinct CDR3 sequences, with roughly 29% occurring only once. Sequences were derived from cultured PBMCs, sampled from culture after CMV antigen stimulation. These receptors all come from a human donor in good health (CMV status not recorded). Some clones in this sample may be carry-over from other donors' samples.

V and J are TRBV3-1 and TRBJ1-2; maybe TRBD1 (5 bases). Per germline, CDR1 LGHDT and CDR2 YNNKEL (reference sequence). The CDR3 loop spans 16 amino acids. V lost 8 bases to trimming and J lost 4 bases, with 23 bases between them. The CDR3 loop reads CASSQGPGSTSYGYTF. The CDR3 DNA is TGTGCCAGCTCTCAGGGCCCGGGGAGTACTAGCTATGGCTACACCTTC.

This clonotype was seen at least ten times. The CDR3 loop reads CASRPTSLSGSYNEQFF. The CDR3 region has the DNA TGTGCCAGCAGACCTACTAGCTTGTCGGGCTCCTACAATGAGCAGTTCTTC. The chain has TRBV7-2 and TRBJ2-1, with D perhaps TRBD2 (6 bases). Trimming shortened V by 6 bases and J by 0 bases, and 18 bases separated the two germline ends. CDR1 is SGHTA and CDR2 is FQGNSA in the germline V gene. CDR3 length equals 17 residues.

V is TRBV2 and J is TRBJ2-7; TRBD1 is a possible D gene (6 bases). V shed 11 bases and J shed 2 bases, with 19 bases lying between them. CDR3 length: 14 residues. CDR1 and CDR2 (germline): SNHLY, FYNNEI. Here the CDR3 reads CAGTGGQTPYEQYF. The CDR3 bases are TGTGCCGGAACGGGCGGACAGACTCCCTACGAGCAGTACTTC.

This chain uses TRBV20-1 with TRBJ2-1, with D possibly matching TRBD2 (7 bases). The CDR3 loop spans 16 amino acids. Trimming stripped 2 bases from V and 8 bases from J, with 22 bases between. Germline-derived CDR1 and CDR2 are DFQATT and SNEGSKA (reference sequence). The chain's CDR3 is CSARSPWETGRDEQFF. DNA of the CDR3: TGCAGTGCTAGAAGCCCCTGGGAAACAGGGAGGGATGAGCAGTTCTTC.

The gene calls are TRBV30 and TRBJ1-2, with no clear D. Germline V gene lookup returns CDR1 GTSNPN and CDR2 SVGIG (reference sequence). V was shortened by 0 bases and J by 2 bases, with 7 bases between the two germline ends. The CDR3 sequence is 13 residues long. This CDR3 is CAWSVYVNYGYTF. In DNA, the CDR3 is TGTGCCTGGAGTGTATACGTAAACTATGGCTACACCTTC.

The rearrangement joins TRBV6-2 or TRBV6-3 to TRBJ2-3, with 8 nucleotides matching TRBD2. The J segment lost 0 bases and the V segment lost 0 bases, leaving 5 bases of the junction unmatched. Germline V gene sequence: CDR1 MNHEY, CDR2 SVGEGT. The CDR3 is 17 residues long. CDR3 loop: CASSYSQREPSTDTQYF. The CDR3 DNA reads TGTGCCAGCAGTTACTCCCAGCGGGAGCCTAGCACAGATACGCAGTATTTT.

The J gene is TRBJ2-7, the V gene TRBV11-2; 9 bases align to TRBD1. CDR1 and CDR2 from the germline V gene are SGHAT and FQNNGV. The V segment lost 4 bases and the J segment 5 bases; nucleotides outside the gene matches: 12. This CDR3 has 16 residues. The CDR3 sequence: CASSSLKGTGSHEQYF. Here the CDR3 DNA reads TGTGCCAGCAGCTCCCTTAAAGGGACAGGGTCCCACGAGCAGTACTTC.

This clonotype was seen at least ten times. The chain is built from TRBV7-6 and TRBJ1-1; D might be TRBD1 (5 bases). V lost 1 base, J lost 1 base, and 10 bases lay in between. The CDR3 contains 15 residues. CDR1 is SGHVS and CDR2 is FNYEAQ in the germline V gene. As DNA, the CDR3 is TGTGCCAGCAGCTTAGGGATGGGGGGGAACACTGAAGCTTTCTTT. Its protein product is CASSLGMGGNTEAFF.

This clonotype was seen only a few times. V usage is TRBV12-3 or TRBV12-4 and J usage is TRBJ2-5; D is ambiguous. This CDR3 contains 13 residues. V was clipped by 2 bases and J by 3 bases, with 7 bases between them. The CDR3 nucleotides are TGTGCCAGCAGTTTACGGTCTAAAGAGACCCAGTACTTC. Its translation is CASSLRSKETQYF.

The chain employs TRBV12-3 or TRBV12-4 and TRBJ1-5; no reliable D call. The CDR3 spans 15 residues. Trimming took 5 bases from V and 3 from J, leaving 14 bases between them. Here the CDR3 reads CASSPSGLTNQPQHF. The DNA of the CDR3 is TGTGCCAGCAGTCCCTCCGGACTAACCAATCAGCCCCAGCATTTT.

The V call is TRBV5-1, the J call TRBJ1-1; tentatively, D is TRBD1 (5 bases). Germline CDR1 SGHRS, CDR2 YFSETQ. The CDR3 is 14 amino acids. The ends were cut back, 2 bases at V and 5 bases at J, with 13 bases in the middle. In DNA form, the CDR3 reads TGCGCCAGCAGCTTAGGACAATCAAAGACTGAAGCTTTCTTT. Protein product: CASSLGQSKTEAFF.

The V gene is TRBV2, the J gene TRBJ1-1; D is unclear. The V gene lost 4 bases and the J gene lost 3 bases, with 6 bases spanning the gap. Germline V gene data show CDR1 as SNHLY and CDR2 as FYNNEI. The CDR3 contains 12 residues. The CDR3 sequence: CASSVRDTEAFF. The DNA of the CDR3 is TGTGCCAGCAGTGTAAGGGACACTGAAGCTTTCTTT.

V gene TRBV6-1 combines with J gene TRBJ2-2; unclear D gene. The CDR3 has 13 residues. V shed 5 bases and J shed 5 bases, with 9 bases lying between them. Germline values: CDR1 MNHNS, CDR2 SASEGT. The DNA of the CDR3 is TGTGCCAGCAGTTCCGCCCCAACCGGGGAGCTGTTTTTT. As protein: CASSSAPTGELFF.

This clonotype has a handful of counts. This chain connects TRBV2 to TRBJ2-5; 13 bases line up with TRBD2. V lost 6 bases and J lost 5; bases outside the gene matches: 9. The germline V gene has CDR1 SNHLY and CDR2 FYNNEI. The CDR3 is 16 amino acids. The DNA for the CDR3 is TGTGCCAGCAGCTCTGGGACTAGCGGGATTAGGGAGACCCAGTACTTC. It codes for CASSSGTSGIRETQYF.

The V gene is TRBV6-5, the J gene TRBJ1-2, with 9 bases lining up with TRBD1. Germline V gives CDR1 MNHEY, CDR2 SVGAGI. Losses at the gene ends were 2 bases for V and 4 bases for J; bases not matched to a gene: 5. This CDR3 has 15 residues. The CDR3 nucleotides are TGTGCCAGCAGTTACCAGGGACAGGGTGGCTATGGCTACACCTTC. Translation gives CASSYQGQGGYGYTF.

The gene calls are TRBV6-4 and TRBJ2-2, with a possible D match to TRBD2 (6 bases). Germline V gives CDR1 MRHNA, CDR2 SNTAGT. Trimming removed 4 bases at V and 7 bases at J, with 10 bases between. The CDR3 loop spans 13 amino acids. The DNA for the CDR3 is TGTGCCAGCAGTGCGATAGCGGACGGGGAGCTGTTTTTT. This gives the protein CASSAIADGELFF.

In DNA form, the CDR3 reads TGCGCCAGCAGCCAAGATCAGCAGGGGTTCCCCCTCCACTTT. This encodes CASSQDQQGFPLHF. V and J are TRBV4-1 and TRBJ1-6; possibly TRBD1 for D (6 bases). Trimming shortened V by 0 bases and J by 13 bases, and 13 bases separated the two germline ends. The length of the CDR3 is 14 residues. Germline assignment: CDR1 MGHRA and CDR2 YSYEKL.

The chain links TRBV18 to TRBJ2-7; a weak D match, TRBD1 (7 bases). Germline CDR1 KGHSH, CDR2 LQKENI. This CDR3 has 16 amino acids. The V and J ends lost 2 bases and 3 bases respectively, with 17 bases between them. CDR3 sequence reads: CASSPKGAGGLYEQYF. Here the CDR3 DNA reads TGTGCCAGCTCACCAAAAGGCGCAGGGGGGCTCTACGAGCAGTACTTC.

This clonotype was found many times. The rearrangement links TRBV7-8 to TRBJ1-4; the D gene is possibly TRBD1 (5 bases). The V gene's germline CDR1 is SGHVS and CDR2 FQNEAQ. This CDR3 spans 15 amino acids. V was clipped by 2 bases and J by 5 bases, with 12 bases between them. The CDR3 DNA sequence: TGTGCCAGCAGCTTAAGGGGAAGGCGGAATGAAAAACTGTTTTTT. Protein: CASSLRGRRNEKLFF.

A few counts support this clonotype. The V call is TRBV27, the J call TRBJ2-1; the match to TRBD2 covers 7 bases. The CDR3 loop spans 16 amino acids. CDR1 and CDR2 (germline): MNHEY, SMNVEV (reference sequence). Trimming took 6 bases from V and 6 from J; bases not matched to a gene: 14. The CDR3 coding sequence is TGTGCCAGCAGCCCCCTCTCAGGACTAGGCGGCAATGAGCAGTTCTTC. Protein: CASSPLSGLGGNEQFF.

V is TRBV30 and J is TRBJ2-3; 9 bases are shared with TRBD2. Germline V gene lookup returns CDR1 GTSNPN and CDR2 SVGIG (reference sequence). V lost 5 bases, J lost 2 bases, and 11 bases stayed unmatched. This CDR3 is built from 16 residues. CDR3 in DNA: TGTGCCTGGGTAAAGCAAGGACTAGCGAACACAGATACGCAGTATTTT. Translation gives CAWVKQGLANTDTQYF.

This chain joins TRBV7-9 and TRBJ2-6; D gene uncertain. V lost 1 base, J lost 0 bases, and 13 bases lay in between. Germline assignment: CDR1 SEHNR and CDR2 FQNEAQ (reference sequence). This CDR3 region has 18 residues. CDR3 in amino acids: CASSLDLQISSGANVLTF. The CDR3 bases are TGTGCCAGCAGCTTAGACCTCCAGATTAGCTCTGGGGCCAACGTCCTGACTTTC. The full variable domain, in which reference TRBV7-9 and TRBJ2-6 provide the parts outside the CDR3, is DTGVSQNPRHKITKRGQNVTFRCDPISEHNRLYWYRQTLGQGPEFLTYFQNEAQLEKSRLLSDRFSAERPKGSFSTLEIQRTEQGDSAMYLCASSLDLQISSGANVLTFGAGSRLTVL.

This clonotype appeared a few times. V gene TRBV18 combines with J gene TRBJ2-7, with D possibly being TRBD1 or TRBD2 (5 bases each). The length of the CDR3 is 13 residues. Trimming pared 5 bases from V and 2 bases from J, leaving 10 bases between. Germline lookup yields CDR1 KGHSH and CDR2 LQKENI. CDR3 DNA: TGTGCCAGCTCAGGGGACGGAACCTACGAGCAGTACTTC. Encoded protein: CASSGDGTYEQYF.

The chain uses TRBV6-1 and TRBJ2-3, with 12 bases identical to TRBD2. V was clipped by 5 bases and J by 4 bases; unmatched bases: 10. This CDR3 contains 17 residues. Germline assignment: CDR1 MNHNS and CDR2 SASEGT. In DNA form, the CDR3 reads TGTGCCAGCAGTTACCCAGGACTAGCGGGGCAGCCAGATACGCAGTATTTT. Amino acid sequence: CASSYPGLAGQPDTQYF.

This clonotype appeared once. The J gene is TRBJ2-1, the V gene TRBV29-1; D perhaps matches TRBD2 (6 bases). Germline V gene sequence: CDR1 SQVTM, CDR2 ANQGSEA. The ends were cut back, 4 bases at V and 3 bases at J, with 13 bases in the middle. The CDR3 covers 14 residues. In DNA form, the CDR3 reads TGCAGCGTTGGACTAGAAGAATTCTACAATGAGCAGTTCTTC. Its translation: CSVGLEEFYNEQFF.

This clonotype has a handful of counts. The rearrangement uses TRBV7-8 and TRBJ2-1, with TRBD1 as a possible D gene (6 bases). The CDR3 totals 13 residues. Germline CDR1 and CDR2: SGHVS and FQNEAQ. V dropped 3 bases and J dropped 6 bases, with 9 bases sitting between them. This CDR3 reads CASSFDRTNEQFF. In nucleotides, the CDR3 is TGTGCCAGCAGCTTCGACAGGACCAATGAGCAGTTCTTC.

This clonotype was detected a few times. The chain links TRBV10-3 to TRBJ1-1; D may be TRBD1 (6 bases). Germline V gives CDR1 ENHRY, CDR2 SYGVKD. The CDR3 is 13 amino acids. Trimming pared 3 bases from V and 7 bases from J, leaving 12 bases between. The CDR3 loop reads CAISDSQGYEAFF. Written as DNA, the CDR3 is TGTGCCATCAGTGACTCACAGGGATATGAAGCTTTCTTT.

The chain's CDR3 is CASSSDLTNTYEQYF. CDR3 DNA sequence: TGTGCCAGCAGTTCAGACTTAACAAACACCTACGAGCAGTACTTC. This chain connects TRBV14 to TRBJ2-7; D not certain. Trimming removed 6 bases from V and 2 bases from J, with 17 bases in between. This CDR3 has 15 residues. Germline V gene lookup returns CDR1 SGHDN and CDR2 FVKESK.

The V gene is TRBV10-3, the J gene TRBJ1-4, with D possibly matching TRBD1 (6 bases). Germline V gene data show CDR1 as ENHRY and CDR2 as SYGVKD. Trimming pared 6 bases from V and 8 bases from J, leaving 13 bases between. The CDR3 has 13 amino acids. DNA of the CDR3: TGTGCCATCAGCCGGGACAACGGCGAAAAACTGTTTTTT. Translated, it gives CAISRDNGEKLFF.